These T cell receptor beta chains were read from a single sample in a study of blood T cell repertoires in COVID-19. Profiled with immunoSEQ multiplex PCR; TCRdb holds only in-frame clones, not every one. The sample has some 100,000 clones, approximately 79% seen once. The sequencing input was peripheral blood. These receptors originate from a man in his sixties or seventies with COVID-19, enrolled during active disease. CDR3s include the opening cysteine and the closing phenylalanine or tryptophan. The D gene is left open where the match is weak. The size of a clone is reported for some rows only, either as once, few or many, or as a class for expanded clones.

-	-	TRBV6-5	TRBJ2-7	CASSPYYEQYF	TGTGCCAGCAGCCCCTACTACGAGCAGTACTTC
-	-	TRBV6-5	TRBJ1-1	CASTPAGRGNTEAFF	TGTGCCAGCACTCCAGCGGGCAGAGGGAACACTGAAGCTTTCTTT
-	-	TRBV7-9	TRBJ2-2	CASSRRDTGELFF	TGTGCCAGCAGCCGCCGGGACACCGGGGAGCTGTTTTTT
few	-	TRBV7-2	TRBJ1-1	CASSLDGGATEAFF	TGTGCCAGCAGCTTAGACGGGGGGGCCACTGAAGCTTTCTTT
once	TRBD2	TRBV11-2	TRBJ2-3	CASSSREEGTDTQYF	TGTGCCAGCAGCTCGCGGGAGGAGGGCACAGATACGCAGTATTTT
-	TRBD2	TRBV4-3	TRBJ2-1	CASSQVLAGGLVKQFF	TGCGCCAGCAGCCAAGTTCTAGCGGGAGGGCTCGTGAAGCAGTTCTTC
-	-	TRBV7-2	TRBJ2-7	CASSLGGAPYEQYF	TGTGCCAGCAGCTTAGGCGGGGCCCCCTATGAGCAGTACTTC
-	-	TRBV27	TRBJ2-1	CASSYLTRTDSYNEQFF	TGTGCCAGCAGTTACCTGACTAGGACGGACTCCTACAATGAGCAGTTCTTC
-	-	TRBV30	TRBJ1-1	CAWSVQAMNTEAFF	TGTGCCTGGAGTGTACAGGCGATGAACACTGAAGCTTTCTTT
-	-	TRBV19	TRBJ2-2	CASSTTRTGELFF	TGTGCCAGTAGTACAACTAGGACCGGGGAGCTGTTTTTT
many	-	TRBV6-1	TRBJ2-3	CASSEGGLTDTQYF	TGTGCCAGCAGTGAAGGGGGCCTCACAGATACGCAGTATTTT
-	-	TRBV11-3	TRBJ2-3	CASSPGGDTQYF	TGTGCCAGCAGCCCAGGCGGGGATACGCAGTATTTT
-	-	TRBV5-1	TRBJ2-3	CASSLGDFFTDTQYF	TGCGCCAGCAGCTTGGGGGACTTTTTCACAGATACGCAGTATTTT
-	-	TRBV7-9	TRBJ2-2	CASSSQLATGELFF	TGTGCCAGCAGCTCGCAACTAGCAACCGGGGAGCTGTTTTTT
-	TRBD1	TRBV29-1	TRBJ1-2	CSVVMGQIQSGYTF	TGCAGCGTTGTAATGGGACAGATTCAATCTGGCTACACCTTC
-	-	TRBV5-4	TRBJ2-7	CASSAGGHSSYEQYF	TGTGCCAGCAGCGCCGGGGGTCACTCCTCCTACGAGCAGTACTTC